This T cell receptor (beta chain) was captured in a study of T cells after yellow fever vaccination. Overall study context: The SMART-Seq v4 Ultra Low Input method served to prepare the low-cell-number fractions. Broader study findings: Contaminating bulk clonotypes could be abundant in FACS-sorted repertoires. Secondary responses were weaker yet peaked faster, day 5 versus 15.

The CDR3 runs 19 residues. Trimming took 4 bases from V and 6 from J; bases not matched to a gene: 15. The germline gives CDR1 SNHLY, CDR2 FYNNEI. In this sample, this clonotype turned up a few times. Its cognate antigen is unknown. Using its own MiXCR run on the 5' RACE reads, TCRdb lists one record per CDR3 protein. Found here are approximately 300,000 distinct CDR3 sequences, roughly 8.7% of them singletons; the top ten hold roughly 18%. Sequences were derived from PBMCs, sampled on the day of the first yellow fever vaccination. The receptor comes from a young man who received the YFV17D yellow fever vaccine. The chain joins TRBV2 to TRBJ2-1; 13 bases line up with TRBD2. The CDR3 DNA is TGTGCCAGCAGTGCCCACTCCTACACTAGCGGGGGGGTCTCCAATGAGCAGTTCTTC. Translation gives CASSAHSYTSGGVSNEQFF.